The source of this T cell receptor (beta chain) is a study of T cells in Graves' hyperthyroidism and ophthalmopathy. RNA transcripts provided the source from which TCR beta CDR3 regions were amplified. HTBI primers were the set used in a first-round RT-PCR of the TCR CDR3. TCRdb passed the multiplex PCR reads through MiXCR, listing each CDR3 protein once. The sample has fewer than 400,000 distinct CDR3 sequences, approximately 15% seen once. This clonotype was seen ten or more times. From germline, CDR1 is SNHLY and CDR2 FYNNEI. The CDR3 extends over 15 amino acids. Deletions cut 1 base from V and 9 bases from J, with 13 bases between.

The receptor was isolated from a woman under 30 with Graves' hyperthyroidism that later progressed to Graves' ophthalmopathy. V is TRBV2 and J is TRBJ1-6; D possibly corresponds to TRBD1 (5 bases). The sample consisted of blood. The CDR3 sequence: CASSEGWQGGSPLHF. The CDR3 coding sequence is TGTGCCAGCAGTGAAGGGTGGCAGGGAGGTTCACCCCTCCACTTT. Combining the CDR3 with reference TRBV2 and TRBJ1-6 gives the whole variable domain EPEVTQTPSHQVTQMGQEVILRCVPISNHLYFYWYRQILGQKVEFLVSFYNNEISEKSEIFDDQFSVERPDGSNFTLKIRSTKLEDSAMYFCASSEGWQGGSPLHFGNGTRLTVT.